Listed below are T cell receptor beta chains from one sample, sequenced in a study of CD8 T cells in ankylosing spondylitis. TCRdb reprocessed the 5' RACE reads via MiXCR and lists one record per CDR3 protein. The data contain about 160,000 distinct CDR3 sequences, approximately 9% of them singletons. Sequences were obtained from blood, either unsorted or a sorted T cell fraction (not recorded which). These receptors were collected from a female donor with ankylosing spondylitis or in good health (not recorded which). Each CDR3 is given with its conserved first and last residue.

>TRBV24-1
CATSDKQSYEQYF
>TRBV2
CASSGKGANTGELFF
>TRBV12-3/TRBV12-4
CASRLTGELFF
>TRBV7-9
CASRLAGSYNEQFF
>TRBV2
CARPGQHTDTQYF
>TRBV6-1
CASREFTGPPNEKLFF
>TRBV12-3/TRBV12-4
CASSWFLAGGEDTGELFF
>TRBV9
CASSAKTGELFF
>TRBV12-5
CASGHPGLSYEQYF
>TRBV5-4
CASSSLGPLTDTQYF
>TRBV9
CASSAGSAEAFF
>TRBV10-3
CAAGSGKYNEQFF
>TRBV12-3/TRBV12-4
CANSSDKLASGYTF
>TRBV29-1
CSATGREQSF
>TRBV3-1
CASTEAGGHTDTQYF
>TRBV29-1
CSASDRGLEGYTF
>TRBV19
CASSIEEAYRSDEQFF
>TRBV2
CATVWAAGEQYF
>TRBV6-6
CAGNWAINEKLFF
>TRBV30
CAWSSGTADTQYF
>TRBV10-3
CAITRAEGYGYTF
>TRBV10-3
CAIRAGSSTDTQYF
>TRBV27
CASSPGGALDTQYF
>TRBV10-3
CAISEGGQLNYEQYF
>TRBV2
CASSEGTGYYYEQYF
>TRBV13
CASSSFTDTQYF
>TRBV13
CASSPSGSIYNEQFF
>TRBV9
CASSVEGRPVETQYF
>TRBV6-2/TRBV6-3
CASSYILTGELFF
>TRBV2
CASRESQGYYEQYF
>TRBV5-6
CAISSGQGVYEQYF
>TRBV19
CASSIGLLAGLEGEQFF
>TRBV9
CASSLGTGSRTFF
>TRBV9
CASSFREGESPTDTQYF
>TRBV9
CASSVGGVGTEAFF
>TRBV4-3
CASSQVWDRGSYNEQFF
>TRBV27
CASSPGTSGSEQYF
>TRBV28
CASSHIGSDTQYF
>TRBV6-2/TRBV6-3
CASSYSFNWELFF
>TRBV2
CASSEASNTGELFF
>TRBV19
CASSIYEGANTEAFF
>TRBV7-9
CASSESGNTDTQYF
>TRBV20-1
CSAPRGQGILYGYTF
>TRBV7-6
CASSLAPGMNTEAFF
>TRBV9
CASSGPQGGDYGYTF
>TRBV5-1
CASSSEGRPGNTIYF
>TRBV4-3
CASSQDLALLLGEQYF